The 16 T cell receptor beta chains below come from one sample, sequenced in a study of cytomegalovirus exposure and HLA in healthy donors. The PCR used 60 Vbeta and 13 Jbeta primers. Profiling relied on immunoSEQ multiplex PCR, and the TCRdb table lists in-frame clones only, not all of them. The sample consists of under 100,000 clones, about three quarters of them appearing once. Sequencing input: PBMCs. These receptors originate from a woman between 50 and 59 years old in good health and CMV-seropositive.

In its sample, this clone was seen once. The chain joins TRBV28 to TRBJ2-3, with D maybe TRBD2 (6 bases). V lost 6 bases and J 9 bases, leaving 22 bases between the germline ends. In germline, CDR1 is MDHEN, CDR2 SYDVKM. CDR3 length: 15 residues. The CDR3 protein is CASREGPRGSLTQYF. As DNA, the CDR3 is TGTGCCAGCAGGGAAGGACCCCGGGGGAGCTTAACGCAGTATTTT.

The rearrangement uses TRBV9 and TRBJ1-1; 8 bases agree with TRBD1. Unmatched junction bases numbered 5, after V lost 0 bases and J lost 4 bases. Germline V gives CDR1 SGDLS, CDR2 YYNGEE. The CDR3 consists of 15 residues. The CDR3 DNA is TGTGCCAGCAGCGTAGATCACAGGGGGGTCACTGAAGCTTTCTTT. It yields the protein CASSVDHRGVTEAFF.

This clone was seen a handful of times. The chain couples TRBV5-1 to TRBJ2-3; D is possibly TRBD2 (5 bases). V dropped 0 bases and J dropped 4 bases, with 9 bases sitting between them. This CDR3 region has 14 residues. CDR1 and CDR2 from the germline V gene are SGHRS and YFSETQ. The CDR3 reads CASSLDAGADTQYF. The CDR3 nucleotides are TGCGCCAGCAGCTTGGACGCGGGCGCAGATACGCAGTATTTT.

This rearrangement joins TRBV30 to TRBJ1-5; D is unresolved. Trimming took 0 bases from V and 6 from J, leaving 6 bases between them. CDR3 length: 12 residues. CDR1 is GTSNPN, CDR2 SVGIG, per germline (reference sequence). The CDR3 sequence is CAWSVGGQPQHF. CDR3 nucleotides: TGTGCCTGGAGTGTAGGCGGTCAGCCCCAGCATTTT.

The CDR3 is CASRPGGETQYF. DNA for the CDR3: TGTGCCAGCAGGCCAGGGGGAGAGACCCAGTACTTC. This chain links TRBV2 with TRBJ2-5, with 7 bases matching TRBD1. The CDR3 has 12 amino acids. Trimming at V came to 6 bases and at J to 4 bases, leaving 2 bases not matched to a gene. Germline lookup yields CDR1 SNHLY and CDR2 FYNNEI.

The chain has TRBV5-1 and TRBJ1-1; D is unclear. Trimming pared 3 bases from V and 1 base from J, leaving 13 bases between. The germline CDR1 and CDR2 sequences are SGHRS and YFSETQ. The CDR3 runs 15 residues. This chain's CDR3 is CASSSFGLSNTEAFF. CDR3 coding DNA: TGCGCCAGCAGCTCCTTTGGGCTGTCGAACACTGAAGCTTTCTTT.

This clone was seen only a few times. The chain uses TRBV7-9 and TRBJ1-1; 8 bases align to TRBD1. V gave up 6 bases and J gave up 10 bases; unmatched junction bases: 13. CDR3 length: 14 residues. Germline V gene data show CDR1 as SEHNR and CDR2 as FQNEAQ (reference sequence). In DNA form, the CDR3 reads TGTGCCAGCAGTCGCGGAGGGACAGGCCCTGGAGCTTTCTTT. It translates to CASSRGGTGPGAFF.

This rearrangement joins TRBV6-6 to TRBJ2-2; a weak D match, TRBD2 (5 bases). From germline, CDR1 is MNHNY and CDR2 SVGAGI (reference sequence). V lost 2 bases and J lost 4, with 11 bases in between. This CDR3 is 15 amino acids long. The CDR3, as DNA: TGTGCCAGCAGTTACGGGCTAGCATCCACCGGGGAGCTGTTTTTT. Residues: CASSYGLASTGELFF.

The chain combines TRBV10-3 with TRBJ1-3, with TRBD1 matching over 7 bases. Germline V CDR1 and CDR2: ENHRY, SYGVKD. With 8 bases clipped from V and 4 bases from J, the junction kept 2 bases outside the gene matches. CDR3 length: 12 residues. CDR3 bases: TGTGCCATCGAGGGGGCCGGAAACACCATATATTTT. Its translation is CAIEGAGNTIYF.

Note on this clone: The DNA is left out, because the CDR3 cannot be placed on it with certainty; the CDR3 is given as TCRdb lists it. The chain couples TRBV29-1 to TRBJ1-4. In germline, CDR1 is SQVTM, CDR2 ANQGSEA. From its first to its last residue, the CDR3 has 15 amino acids. CDR3 loop: CSVSVRGGIDEKLFF.

This clone has just one count. The J gene is TRBJ1-2, the V gene TRBV7-2; a weak D match, TRBD1 (5 bases). V was clipped by 10 bases and J by 0 bases, with 9 bases between them. The CDR3 spans 12 residues. Germline V lookup: CDR1 SGHTA, CDR2 FQGNSA. The CDR3: CATGGANYGYTF. The CDR3 coding sequence is TGTGCCACCGGAGGGGCTAACTATGGCTACACCTTC. Full variable domain (outside the CDR3, taken from reference TRBV7-2 and TRBJ1-2): GAGVSQSPSNKVTEKGKDVELRCDPISGHTALYWYRQSLGQGLEFLIYFQGNSAPDKSGLPSDRFSAERTGGSVSTLTIQRTQQEDSAVYLCATGGANYGYTFGSGTRLTVV.

The chain combines TRBV5-1 with TRBJ2-7, with 9 positions matching TRBD1. The CDR3 has 15 residues. The germline CDR1 and CDR2 sequences are SGHRS and YFSETQ. Losses at the gene ends were 0 bases for V and 6 bases for J; bases not matched to a gene: 7. CDR3 region: CASSLGPGQGSEQYF. For the CDR3, the DNA is TGCGCCAGCAGCTTGGGGCCGGGACAGGGAAGCGAGCAGTACTTC.

The chain joins TRBV4-3 to TRBJ1-4, with 7 bases identical to TRBD1. Germline V CDR1 and CDR2: LGHNA, YSLEER. This CDR3 has 15 residues. V dropped 1 base and J dropped 6; count of bases not matched to a gene: 5. As DNA, the CDR3 is TGCGCCAGCAGCCAAGGTGACAGGGACGATGAAAAACTGTTTTTT. This sequence encodes CASSQGDRDDEKLFF.

A note on this clone: The junction shows a germline mismatch at one end, possibly a read error. The rearrangement links TRBV6-5 to TRBJ1-1, with D possibly being TRBD1 (6 bases). This CDR3 contains 15 residues. Germline V gene data show CDR1 as MNHEY and CDR2 as SVGAGI. This CDR3 is CAISPPPQGNTEAFF. CDR3 nucleotides: TGTGCCATCAGTCCCCCACCACAGGGAAACACTGAAGCTTTCTTT.

The rearrangement uses TRBV11-3 and TRBJ1-2, with a weak D call TRBD1 (5 bases). Trimming cost V 3 bases and J 8 bases, with 13 bases left between them. CDR1 and CDR2 from the germline V gene are SGHNT and YENEEA. There are 13 residues in the CDR3. The CDR3, as DNA: TGTGCCAGCAGCTTGGACAATGGAAGAGGCTACACCTTC. Its translation: CASSLDNGRGYTF.

The V and J genes are TRBV6-8 and TRBJ1-1; D is undetermined. Germline-derived CDR1 and CDR2 are MNHGY and SAAAGT. This CDR3 is 11 amino acids long. V lost 10 bases, J lost 6 bases, and 12 bases lay in between. As DNA, the CDR3 is TGTGCCACCCTTCGAGGTCCTGAAGCTTTCTTT. It translates to CATLRGPEAFF.